A single sample gave rise to the 27 T cell receptor beta chains below, sequenced in a study of cytomegalovirus exposure and HLA in healthy donors. PCR used 60 Vbeta primers and 13 Jbeta primers. Sequenced by immunoSEQ multiplex PCR; TCRdb stores in-frame clones only, minus some. The sample lists hundreds of thousands of clones; around four fifths were seen once. The material sequenced was PBMCs. The receptors stem from a boy younger than 18 in good health and CMV-seronegative.

The rearrangement links TRBV11-3 to TRBJ2-1; 8 bases line up with TRBD1. V dropped 0 bases and J dropped 4; count of bases not matched to a gene: 8. Germline CDR1 is SGHNT and CDR2 is YENEEA. The CDR3 is made up of 17 amino acids. Here the CDR3 DNA reads TGTGCCAGCAGCTTAGATCCTTCGGACAGGGCTTACAATGAGCAGTTCTTC. This encodes CASSLDPSDRAYNEQFF.

V and J are TRBV2 and TRBJ1-3; TRBD1 matches at 7 bases. The trim removed 5 bases at V and 9 bases at J, leaving 7 bases unmatched. The CDR3 runs to 13 residues. Germline V gives CDR1 SNHLY, CDR2 FYNNEI. CDR3 DNA sequence: TGTGCCAGCAGTCCCGACAGGGAAACCACCATATATTTT. It yields the protein CASSPDRETTIYF.

V usage is TRBV4-2 and J usage is TRBJ1-1, with D perhaps TRBD1 (5 bases). The V and J ends lost 0 bases and 1 base respectively, with 9 bases between them. Germline V gene data show CDR1 as LGHNA and CDR2 as YNFKEQ. The CDR3 has 15 amino acids. CDR3 protein: CASSQDVDTNTEAFF. The CDR3 DNA is TGTGCCAGCAGCCAAGATGTGGACACGAACACTGAAGCTTTCTTT.

This clone was seen only a few times. This rearrangement joins TRBV11-2 to TRBJ1-3; 8 bases line up with TRBD1. Germline V gives CDR1 SGHAT, CDR2 FQNNGV. The CDR3 is made up of 16 amino acids. V gave up 3 bases and J gave up 4 bases; unmatched junction bases: 8. This CDR3 reads CASSLGTGSPGNTIYF. The CDR3 bases are TGTGCCAGCAGCTTGGGGACAGGCTCCCCAGGAAACACCATATATTTT.

The chain links TRBV5-1 to TRBJ2-7; 11 bases match TRBD1. The V and J ends lost 4 bases and 3 bases, in that order; junction bases with no gene match: 3. The germline CDR1 and CDR2 sequences are SGHRS and YFSETQ. This CDR3 contains 14 residues. The DNA for the CDR3 is TGCGCCAGCAGCAGGACAGGGGGCGGCTACGAGCAGTACTTC. This sequence encodes CASSRTGGGYEQYF.

The CDR3 sequence is CASSLAWQGGEKLFF. Written as DNA, the CDR3 is TGTGCCAGCAGCTTGGCTTGGCAGGGTGGAGAAAAACTGTTTTTT. The chain recombines TRBV5-6 with TRBJ1-4, with D perhaps TRBD1 (5 bases). The V gene lost 0 bases and the J gene lost 8 bases, with 14 bases spanning the gap. The germline V gene has CDR1 SGHDT and CDR2 YYEEEE. This CDR3 has 15 residues.

The chain uses TRBV27 and TRBJ1-1; tentative D call: TRBD1 (6 bases). Germline V gives CDR1 MNHEY, CDR2 SMNVEV (reference sequence). This CDR3 contains 14 residues. V was cut by 5 bases and J by 8 bases, with 18 bases left in between. CDR3 in amino acids: CASSRFDRSAEAFF. In DNA, the CDR3 is TGTGCCAGCAGTAGGTTTGACAGGTCCGCCGAAGCTTTCTTT.

The chain carries TRBV5-8 and TRBJ1-5, with TRBD1 matching over 7 bases. V gave up 2 bases and J gave up 4 bases; unmatched junction bases: 6. The CDR3 sequence is 15 residues long. Germline-derived CDR1 and CDR2 are SGHTS and YDEGEE. CDR3 sequence: CASSLGTDSNQPQHF. For the CDR3, the DNA is TGTGCCAGCAGCTTAGGGACAGACTCAAATCAGCCCCAGCATTTT.

J is TRBJ2-3 and V is TRBV2, with 8 bases aligning to TRBD1. Germline CDR1 is SNHLY and CDR2 is FYNNEI. The CDR3 spans 16 residues. Losses at the gene ends were 6 bases for V and 6 bases for J; bases not matched to a gene: 14. CDR3 sequence: CASRHDRGSDWDTQYF. Here the CDR3 DNA reads TGTGCCAGCAGGCACGACAGGGGATCAGATTGGGATACGCAGTATTTT.

The CDR3 region is CASSLLAGGSTDTQYF. The CDR3 DNA reads as TGCGCCAGCAGCCTGCTAGCGGGGGGAAGCACAGATACGCAGTATTTT. The chain links TRBV4-1 to TRBJ2-3; TRBD2 matches at 11 bases. V gave up 4 bases and J gave up 0 bases; unmatched junction bases: 3. From germline, CDR1 is MGHRA and CDR2 YSYEKL. CDR3 length: 16 residues.

The genes are TRBV6-5 and TRBJ1-1; 8 bases match TRBD1. Per the germline V gene, CDR1 is MNHEY and CDR2 is SVGAGI. After removal of 5 bases from V and 0 bases from J, the junction contained 2 bases not matched to a gene. This CDR3 spans 14 amino acids. The CDR3 is CASSDRGMNTEAFF. The DNA for the CDR3 is TGTGCCAGCAGTGACAGGGGAATGAACACTGAAGCTTTCTTT.

This clone has only a few counts. The CDR3 loop reads CASSLAASNQPQHF. The CDR3 DNA reads as TGTGCCAGCAGTTTGGCCGCTAGCAATCAGCCCCAGCATTTT. J is TRBJ1-5 and V is TRBV28; D is undetermined. CDR1 and CDR2 (germline): MDHEN, SYDVKM. Deletions cut 3 bases from V and 0 bases from J, with 6 bases between. The CDR3 is 14 amino acids.

The CDR3 loop reads CASSLGPAGGGETQYF. In DNA, the CDR3 is TGCGCCAGCAGCTTGGGCCCAGCGGGAGGTGGGGAGACCCAGTACTTC. This chain connects TRBV5-1 to TRBJ2-5; 9 nucleotides match TRBD2. The junction had 8 bases not matched to a gene; V was cut back by 0 bases and J by 5 bases. Per the germline V gene, CDR1 is SGHRS and CDR2 is YFSETQ. The CDR3 is 16 amino acids.

The rearrangement uses TRBV4-1 and TRBJ1-5; D uncertain. The CDR3 runs 19 residues. Trimming stripped 1 base from V and 5 bases from J, with 24 bases between. CDR1 is MGHRA and CDR2 is YSYEKL in the germline V gene. In nucleotides, the CDR3 is TGCGCCAGCAGCCAAGTTTATGGGCGACTAGGACCCGGGGATCAGCCCCAGCATTTT. It yields the protein CASSQVYGRLGPGDQPQHF.

V gene TRBV5-4 combines with J gene TRBJ2-1; 7 nucleotides agree with TRBD2. V lost 0 bases to trimming and J lost 0 bases; unmatched junction nucleotides: 3. This CDR3 has 16 residues. Per the germline V gene, CDR1 is SGHNT and CDR2 is YYREEE (reference sequence). The CDR3 region has the DNA TGTGCCAGCAGCTTGGACGCGGGGGTCTCCTACAATGAGCAGTTCTTC. Its protein product is CASSLDAGVSYNEQFF.

This clone was found once. This chain connects TRBV7-9 to TRBJ2-2; D remains ambiguous. This CDR3 region has 13 residues. V dropped 4 bases and J dropped 1 base, with 4 bases sitting between them. Germline values: CDR1 SEHNR, CDR2 FQNEAQ (reference sequence). CDR3 amino acids: CASSSRNTGELFF. As DNA, the CDR3 is TGTGCCAGCAGCTCCCGGAACACCGGGGAGCTGTTTTTT. Full variable domain (outside the CDR3, taken from reference TRBV7-9 and TRBJ2-2): DTGVSQNPRHKITKRGQNVTFRCDPISEHNRLYWYRQTLGQGPEFLTYFQNEAQLEKSRLLSDRFSAERPKGSFSTLEIQRTEQGDSAMYLCASSSRNTGELFFGEGSRLTVL.

This chain links TRBV11-3 with TRBJ2-7; D perhaps matches TRBD2 (6 bases). V lost 1 base to trimming and J lost 5 bases, with 15 bases between them. The CDR3 runs to 15 residues. The germline V gene has CDR1 SGHNT and CDR2 YENEEA. The CDR3 sequence is CASSLGVAVTDEQYF. The DNA of the CDR3 is TGTGCCAGCAGCTTAGGGGTAGCGGTCACCGACGAGCAGTACTTC.

The V gene is TRBV9, the J gene TRBJ1-1; no definite D call. The CDR3 covers 14 residues. Per the germline V gene, CDR1 is SGDLS and CDR2 is YYNGEE. Trimming shortened V by 4 bases and J by 0 bases, and 10 bases separated the two germline ends. In DNA form, the CDR3 reads TGTGCCAGCAGCTCGGGTTTACTGAACACTGAAGCTTTCTTT. Residues: CASSSGLLNTEAFF. The variable domain in full, with the rest retrieved from reference TRBV9 and TRBJ1-1, is DSGVTQTPKHLITATGQRVTLRCSPRSGDLSVYWYQQSLDQGLQFLIQYYNGEERAKGNILERFSAQQFPDLHSELNLSSLELGDSALYFCASSSGLLNTEAFFGQGTRLTVV.

The CDR3 reads CASSQDQARAEETNEKLFF. The DNA for the CDR3 is TGTGCCAGCAGCCAAGACCAAGCGAGGGCGGAGGAAACTAATGAAAAACTGTTTTTT. The chain carries TRBV4-2 and TRBJ1-4; D is undetermined. Germline V CDR1 and CDR2: LGHNA, YNFKEQ. This CDR3 has 19 residues. Trimming took off 0 bases at V and 1 base at J, with 18 bases between the two ends.

This chain connects TRBV5-1 to TRBJ2-7, with 7 bases aligning to TRBD2. This CDR3 contains 15 residues. V trimming: 0 bases; J trimming: 2 bases; junction bases outside the gene matches: 5. The germline V gene encodes CDR1 SGHRS and CDR2 YFSETQ. CDR3 amino acids: CASSLESGATYEQYF. The CDR3 bases are TGCGCCAGCAGCTTGGAAAGCGGGGCCACCTACGAGCAGTACTTC. The complete variable domain, with remaining parts taken from reference TRBV5-1 and TRBJ2-7, reads KAGVTQTPRYLIKTRGQQVTLSCSPISGHRSVSWYQQTPGQGLQFLFEYFSETQRNKGNFPGRFSGRQFSNSRSEMNVSTLELGDSALYLCASSLESGATYEQYFGPGTRLTVT.

The V and J genes are TRBV27 and TRBJ2-7; 11 bases are shared with TRBD2. The CDR3 covers 15 residues. Germline V lookup: CDR1 MNHEY, CDR2 SMNVEV (reference sequence). The V gene end was trimmed by 4 bases and the J gene end by 4 bases; junction bases not matched to a gene: 6. CDR3 in amino acids: CASSSLAGGVYEQYF. The CDR3 nucleotides read TGTGCCAGCAGTTCCTTAGCGGGAGGGGTATACGAGCAGTACTTC.

This chain links TRBV4-1 with TRBJ2-6; TRBD2 might be the D (8 bases). CDR1 is MGHRA and CDR2 is YSYEKL in the germline V gene. This CDR3 comprises 19 residues. V lost 8 bases to trimming and J lost 1 base, with 24 bases between them. The CDR3 DNA follows: TGCGCCAGCCGGGGGGGAGGGGGCGGTAGTTTTTCTGGGGCCAACGTCCTGACTTTC. Its translation: CASRGGGGGSFSGANVLTF.

The V gene is TRBV19, the J gene TRBJ1-6; tentatively, D is TRBD1 (5 bases). The V gene's germline CDR1 is LNHDA and CDR2 SQIVND (reference sequence). This CDR3 comprises 15 residues. Deletions cut 6 bases from V and 4 bases from J, with 13 bases between. Here the CDR3 DNA reads TGTGCCAGTAGAACCGACAGCTTTTATAATTCACCCCTCCACTTT. This gives the protein CASRTDSFYNSPLHF.

The chain uses TRBV13 and TRBJ2-7, with TRBD2 as a possible D gene (5 bases). CDR1 is PRHDT, CDR2 FYEKMQ, per germline (reference sequence). The CDR3 totals 14 residues. V was pared by 2 bases and J by 2 bases, with 10 bases between. This CDR3 reads CASSLPAEAYEQYF. As DNA, the CDR3 is TGTGCCAGCAGCTTACCTGCGGAGGCCTACGAGCAGTACTTC.

With regard to this clone: At one of its ends the junction is not consistent with the germline gene, which may arise from a read error. This chain joins TRBV12-5 and TRBJ1-1; D is undetermined. CDR1 is LGHNT and CDR2 is FRNRAP in the germline V gene. This CDR3 comprises 12 residues. The CDR3 sequence: CASGWERTEALF. The CDR3 DNA follows: TGTGCTAGTGGTTGGGAGAGGACTGAAGCTCTCTTT. Full variable domain (remainder filled in from reference TRBV12-5 and TRBJ1-1): DARVTQTPRHKVTEMGQEVTMRCQPILGHNTVFWYRQTMMQGLELLAYFRNRAPLDDSGMPKDRFSAEMPDATLATLKIQPSEPRDSAVYFCASGWERTEALFGQGTRLTVV.

The rearrangement joins TRBV19 to TRBJ1-4; TRBD1 agrees at 8 bases. V lost 5 bases to trimming and J lost 2 bases; unmatched junction nucleotides: 4. In germline, CDR1 is LNHDA, CDR2 SQIVND (reference sequence). The CDR3 is made up of 15 amino acids. The CDR3 DNA reads as TGTGCCAGTAGTGCCCGACAGGGGACTAATGAAAAACTGTTTTTT. Encoded protein: CASSARQGTNEKLFF.

V usage is TRBV6-1 and J usage is TRBJ1-2, with no clear D. From germline, CDR1 is MNHNS and CDR2 SASEGT. There are 16 residues in the CDR3. V gave up 1 base and J gave up 4 bases, with 16 bases separating them. The DNA for the CDR3 is TGTGCCAGCAGTGAAGTCGGACGGTTGGAGGGCTATGGCTACACCTTC. This sequence encodes CASSEVGRLEGYGYTF.